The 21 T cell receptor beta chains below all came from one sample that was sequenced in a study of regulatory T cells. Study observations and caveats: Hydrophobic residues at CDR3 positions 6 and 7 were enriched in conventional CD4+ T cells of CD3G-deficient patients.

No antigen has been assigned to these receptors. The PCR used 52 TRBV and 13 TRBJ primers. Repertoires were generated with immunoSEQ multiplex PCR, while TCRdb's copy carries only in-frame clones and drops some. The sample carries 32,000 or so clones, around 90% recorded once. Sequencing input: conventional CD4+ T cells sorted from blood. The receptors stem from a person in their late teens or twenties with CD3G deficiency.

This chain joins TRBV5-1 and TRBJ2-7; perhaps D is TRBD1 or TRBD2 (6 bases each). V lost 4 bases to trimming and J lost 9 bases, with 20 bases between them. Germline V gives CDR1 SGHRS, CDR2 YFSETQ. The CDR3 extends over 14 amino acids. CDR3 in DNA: TGCGCCAGCAGCGAACAGGGATTCAATAGCGGGCAGTACTTC. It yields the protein CASSEQGFNSGQYF.

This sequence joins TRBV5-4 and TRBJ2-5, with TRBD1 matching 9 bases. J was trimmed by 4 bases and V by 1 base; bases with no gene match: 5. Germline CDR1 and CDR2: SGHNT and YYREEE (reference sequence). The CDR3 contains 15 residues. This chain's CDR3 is CASSLTGGVAETQYF. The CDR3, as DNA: TGTGCCAGCAGCTTGACAGGGGGCGTAGCAGAGACCCAGTACTTC.

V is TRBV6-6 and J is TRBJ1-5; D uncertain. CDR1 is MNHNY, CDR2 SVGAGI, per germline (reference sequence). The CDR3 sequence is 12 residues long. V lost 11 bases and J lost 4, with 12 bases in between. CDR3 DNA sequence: TGTGCCTCGTCAGCGCCTAATCAGCCCCAGCATTTT. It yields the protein CASSAPNQPQHF.

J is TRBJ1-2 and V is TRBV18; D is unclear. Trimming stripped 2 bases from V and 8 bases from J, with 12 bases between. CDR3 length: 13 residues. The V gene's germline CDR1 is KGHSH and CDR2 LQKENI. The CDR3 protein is CASSPNGYPGYTF. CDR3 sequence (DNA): TGTGCCAGCTCACCAAACGGCTACCCCGGCTACACCTTC.

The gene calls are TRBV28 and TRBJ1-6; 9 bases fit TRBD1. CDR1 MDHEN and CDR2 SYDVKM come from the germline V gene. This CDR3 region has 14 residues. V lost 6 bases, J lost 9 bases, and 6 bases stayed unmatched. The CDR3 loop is CASSRDRGASPLHF. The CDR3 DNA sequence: TGTGCCAGCAGCCGCGACAGGGGGGCTTCACCCCTCCACTTT.

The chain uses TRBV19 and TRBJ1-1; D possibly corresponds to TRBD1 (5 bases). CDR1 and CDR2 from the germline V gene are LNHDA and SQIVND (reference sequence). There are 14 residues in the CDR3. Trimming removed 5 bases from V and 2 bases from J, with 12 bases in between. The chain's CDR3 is CASSFSGGNTEAFF. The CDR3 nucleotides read TGTGCCAGTAGTTTTTCCGGGGGTAACACTGAAGCTTTCTTT.

CDR3 amino acids: CASSLGTSGSTDTQYF. CDR3 in DNA: TGCGCCAGCAGCCTCGGGACTAGCGGGAGTACAGATACGCAGTATTTT. V and J are TRBV5-1 and TRBJ2-3; TRBD2 matches 14 bases. CDR1 SGHRS and CDR2 YFSETQ come from the germline V gene. This CDR3 has 16 amino acids. J gave up 3 bases and V 4 bases, and 4 bases lay outside the gene matches.

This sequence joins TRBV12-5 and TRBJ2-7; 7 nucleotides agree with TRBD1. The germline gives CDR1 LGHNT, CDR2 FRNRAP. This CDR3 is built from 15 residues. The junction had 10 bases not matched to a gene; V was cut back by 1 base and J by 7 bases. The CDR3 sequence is CASGLEDRPSEEQYF. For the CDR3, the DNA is TGTGCTAGTGGTTTGGAGGACAGGCCATCGGAAGAGCAGTACTTC. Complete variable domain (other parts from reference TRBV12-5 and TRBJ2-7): DARVTQTPRHKVTEMGQEVTMRCQPILGHNTVFWYRQTMMQGLELLAYFRNRAPLDDSGMPKDRFSAEMPDATLATLKIQPSEPRDSAVYFCASGLEDRPSEEQYFGPGTRLTVT.

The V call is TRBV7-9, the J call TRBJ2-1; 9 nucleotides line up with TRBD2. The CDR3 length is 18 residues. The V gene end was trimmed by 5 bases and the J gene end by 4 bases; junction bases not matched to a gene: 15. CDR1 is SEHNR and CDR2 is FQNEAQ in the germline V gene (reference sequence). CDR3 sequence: CASSRQVGAGGMYNEQFF. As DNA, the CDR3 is TGTGCCAGCAGCCGCCAGGTCGGGGCGGGAGGGATGTACAATGAGCAGTTCTTC. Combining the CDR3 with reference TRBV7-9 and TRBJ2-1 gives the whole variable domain DTGVSQNPRHKITKRGQNVTFRCDPISEHNRLYWYRQTLGQGPEFLTYFQNEAQLEKSRLLSDRFSAERPKGSFSTLEIQRTEQGDSAMYLCASSRQVGAGGMYNEQFFGPGTRLTVL.

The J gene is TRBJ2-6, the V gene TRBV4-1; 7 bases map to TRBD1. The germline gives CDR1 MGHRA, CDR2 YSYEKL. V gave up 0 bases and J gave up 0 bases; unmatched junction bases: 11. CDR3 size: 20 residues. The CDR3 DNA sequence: TGCGCCAGCAGCCAAGATAGGAGACAGGGCTCTACCTCTGGGGCCAACGTCCTGACTTTC. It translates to CASSQDRRQGSTSGANVLTF.

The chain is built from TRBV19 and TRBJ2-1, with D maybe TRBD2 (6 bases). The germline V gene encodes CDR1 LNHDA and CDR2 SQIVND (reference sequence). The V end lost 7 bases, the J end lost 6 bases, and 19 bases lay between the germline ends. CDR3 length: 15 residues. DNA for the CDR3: TGTGCCAGTAATAGCGGTTCGGCCGGGGGCAATGAGCAGTTCTTC. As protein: CASNSGSAGGNEQFF.

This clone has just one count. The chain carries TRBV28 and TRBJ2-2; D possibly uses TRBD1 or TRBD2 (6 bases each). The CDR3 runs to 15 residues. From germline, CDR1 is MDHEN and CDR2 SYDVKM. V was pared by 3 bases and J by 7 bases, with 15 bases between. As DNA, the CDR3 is TGTGCCAGCAGTTTGAACGTCCGGGGGCTCGGGGAGCTGTTTTTT. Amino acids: CASSLNVRGLGELFF.

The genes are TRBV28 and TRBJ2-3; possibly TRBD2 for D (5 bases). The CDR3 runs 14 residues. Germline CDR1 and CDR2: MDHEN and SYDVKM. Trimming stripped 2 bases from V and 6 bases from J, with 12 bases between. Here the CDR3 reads CASSLGVAGDTQYF. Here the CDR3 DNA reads TGTGCCAGCAGTTTAGGAGTGGCGGGCGATACGCAGTATTTT.

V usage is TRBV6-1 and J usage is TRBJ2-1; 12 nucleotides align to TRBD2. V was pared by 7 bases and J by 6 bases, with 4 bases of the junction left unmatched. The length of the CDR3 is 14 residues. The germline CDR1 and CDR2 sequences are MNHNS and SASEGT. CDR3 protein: CASNLAGGINEQFF. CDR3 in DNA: TGTGCCAGCAATCTAGCGGGAGGGATCAATGAGCAGTTCTTC.

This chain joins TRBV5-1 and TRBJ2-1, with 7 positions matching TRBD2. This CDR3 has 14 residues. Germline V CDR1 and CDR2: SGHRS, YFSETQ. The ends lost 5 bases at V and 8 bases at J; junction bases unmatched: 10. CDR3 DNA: TGCGCCAGCAGTCGTAGCGGGCCCTTGGATGAGCAGTTCTTC. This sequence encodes CASSRSGPLDEQFF.

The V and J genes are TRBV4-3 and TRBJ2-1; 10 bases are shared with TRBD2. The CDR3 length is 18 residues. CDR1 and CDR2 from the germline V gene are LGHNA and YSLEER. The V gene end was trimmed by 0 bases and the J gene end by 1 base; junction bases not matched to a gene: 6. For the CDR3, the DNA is TGCGCCAGCAGCCAAGAATTTGTAGCGGGGGGTTCCTACAATGAGCAGTTCTTC. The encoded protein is CASSQEFVAGGSYNEQFF.

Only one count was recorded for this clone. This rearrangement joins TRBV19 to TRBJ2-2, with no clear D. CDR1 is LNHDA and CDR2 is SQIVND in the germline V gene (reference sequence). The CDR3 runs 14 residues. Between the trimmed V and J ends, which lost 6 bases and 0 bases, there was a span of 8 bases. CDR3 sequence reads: CASRSQSNTGELFF. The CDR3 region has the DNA TGTGCCAGTAGATCACAATCGAACACCGGGGAGCTGTTTTTT.

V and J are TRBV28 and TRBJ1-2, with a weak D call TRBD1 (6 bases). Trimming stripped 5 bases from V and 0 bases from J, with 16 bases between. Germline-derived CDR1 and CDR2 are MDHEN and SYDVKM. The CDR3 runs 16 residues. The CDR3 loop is CASSGAGTSSNYGYTF. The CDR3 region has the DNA TGTGCCAGCAGTGGAGCCGGGACAAGTTCTAACTATGGCTACACCTTC.

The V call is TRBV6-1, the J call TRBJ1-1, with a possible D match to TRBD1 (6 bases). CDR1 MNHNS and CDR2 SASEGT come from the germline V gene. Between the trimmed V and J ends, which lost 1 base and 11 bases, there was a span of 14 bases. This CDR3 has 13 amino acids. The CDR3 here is CASSEGTAVRAFF. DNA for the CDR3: TGTGCCAGCAGTGAAGGGACAGCCGTGAGGGCTTTCTTT.

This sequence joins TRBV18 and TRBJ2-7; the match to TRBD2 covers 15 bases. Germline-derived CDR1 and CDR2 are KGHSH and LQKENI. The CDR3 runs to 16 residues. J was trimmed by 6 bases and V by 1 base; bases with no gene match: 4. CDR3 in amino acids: CASSPRGLAGGGEQYF. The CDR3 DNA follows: TGTGCCAGCTCACCACGGGGACTAGCGGGAGGAGGCGAGCAGTACTTC.

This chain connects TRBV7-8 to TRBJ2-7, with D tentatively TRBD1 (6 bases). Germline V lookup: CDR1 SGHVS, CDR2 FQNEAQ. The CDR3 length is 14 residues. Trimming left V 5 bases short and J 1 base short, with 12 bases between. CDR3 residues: CASSPRTGSYEQYF. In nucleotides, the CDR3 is TGTGCCAGCAGCCCGAGAACAGGGTCCTACGAGCAGTACTTC.